Given below is one TCR beta chain in context. Its specificity is not known. Analyses pooled second doses at about 4 or about 12 weeks. These data are taken from a study of T cell responses to AZD1222 COVID-19 vaccine. Regarding the study as a whole: At baseline, just six or seven AZD1222 recipients tested seropositive. With two AZD1222 doses given, Spike-specific TCR breadth and depth both rose.

Sequencing used immunoSEQ multiplex PCR; TCRdb keeps in-frame clones, though not all of them. The data show 150,000 to 200,000 clones, 88% seen once. The receptor was isolated from an adult who received the AZD1222 COVID-19 vaccine. This specimen was peripheral blood, taken 28 days after the second AZD1222 dose.

The CDR3 sequence is CSASHRGGEQYF. In DNA form, the CDR3 reads TGCAGTGCTAGTCACAGGGGCGGCGAGCAGTACTTC. The chain links TRBV20-1 to TRBJ2-7; 7 nucleotides agree with TRBD1. CDR1 and CDR2 from the germline V gene are DFQATT and SNEGSKA (reference sequence). The CDR3 consists of 12 residues. The junction had 5 bases not matched to a gene; V was cut back by 3 bases and J by 6 bases.